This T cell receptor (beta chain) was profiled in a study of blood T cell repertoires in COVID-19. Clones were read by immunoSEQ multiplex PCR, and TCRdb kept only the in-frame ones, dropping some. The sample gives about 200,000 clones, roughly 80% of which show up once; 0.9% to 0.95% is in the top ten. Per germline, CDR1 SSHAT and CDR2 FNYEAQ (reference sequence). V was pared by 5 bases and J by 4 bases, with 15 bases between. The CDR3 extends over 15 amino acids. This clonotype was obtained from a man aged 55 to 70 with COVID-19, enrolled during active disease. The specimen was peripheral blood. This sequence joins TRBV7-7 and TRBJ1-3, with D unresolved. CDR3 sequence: CASSPGVSLGNTIYF. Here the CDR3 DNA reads TGTGCCAGCAGCCCCGGAGTGAGCCTCGGAAACACCATATATTTT.